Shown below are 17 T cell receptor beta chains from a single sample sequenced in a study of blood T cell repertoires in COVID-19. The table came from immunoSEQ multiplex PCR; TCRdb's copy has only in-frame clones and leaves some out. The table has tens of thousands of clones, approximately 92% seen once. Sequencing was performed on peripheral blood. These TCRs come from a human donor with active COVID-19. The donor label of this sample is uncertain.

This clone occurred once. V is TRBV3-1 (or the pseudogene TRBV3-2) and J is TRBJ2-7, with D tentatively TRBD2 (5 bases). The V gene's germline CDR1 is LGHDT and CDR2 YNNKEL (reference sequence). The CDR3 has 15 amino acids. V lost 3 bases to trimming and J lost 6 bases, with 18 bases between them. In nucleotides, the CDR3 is TGTGCCAGCAGCCACAATAACCCGGGATCGACCGAGCAGTACTTC. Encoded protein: CASSHNNPGSTEQYF.

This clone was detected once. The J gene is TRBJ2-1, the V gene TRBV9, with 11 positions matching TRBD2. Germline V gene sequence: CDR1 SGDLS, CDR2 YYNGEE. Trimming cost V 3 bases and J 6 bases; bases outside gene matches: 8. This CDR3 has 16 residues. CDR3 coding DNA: TGTGCCAGCAGCGATACTAGCGGGAGATCCCCCAATGAGCAGTTCTTC. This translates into CASSDTSGRSPNEQFF.

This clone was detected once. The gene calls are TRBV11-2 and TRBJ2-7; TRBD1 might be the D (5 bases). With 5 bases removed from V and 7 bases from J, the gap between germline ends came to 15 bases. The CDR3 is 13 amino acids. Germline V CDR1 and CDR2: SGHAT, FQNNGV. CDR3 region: CASSTQALGEQYF. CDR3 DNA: TGTGCCAGCAGCACACAGGCGTTGGGAGAGCAGTACTTC.

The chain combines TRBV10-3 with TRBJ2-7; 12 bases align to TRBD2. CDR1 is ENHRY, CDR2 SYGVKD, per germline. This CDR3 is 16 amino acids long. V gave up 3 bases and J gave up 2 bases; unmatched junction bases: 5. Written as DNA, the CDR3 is TGTGCCATCAGTGACCTCCCTAGCGGGAGGGCCTACGAGCAGTACTTC. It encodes CAISDLPSGRAYEQYF.

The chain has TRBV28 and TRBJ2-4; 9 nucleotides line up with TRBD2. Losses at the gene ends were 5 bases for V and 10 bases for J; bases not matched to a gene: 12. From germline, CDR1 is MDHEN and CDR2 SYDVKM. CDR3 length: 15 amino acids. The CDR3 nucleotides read TGTGCCAGCAGTCCCCCCGGGGGCGGGAGGGATATTCAGTACTTC. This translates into CASSPPGGGRDIQYF.

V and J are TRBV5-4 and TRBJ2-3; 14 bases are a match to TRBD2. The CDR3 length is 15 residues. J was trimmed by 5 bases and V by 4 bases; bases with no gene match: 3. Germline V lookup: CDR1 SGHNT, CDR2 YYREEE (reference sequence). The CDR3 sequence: CASSVGLAGGDTQYF. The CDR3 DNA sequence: TGTGCCAGCAGCGTTGGACTAGCGGGAGGAGATACGCAGTATTTT.

CDR3 in DNA: TGTGCCAGCAGCTCGGAGACAGGGATGAACACTGAAGCTTTCTTT. Translation gives CASSSETGMNTEAFF. This chain uses TRBV5-4 with TRBJ1-1; 7 nucleotides align to TRBD1. The CDR3 totals 15 residues. Germline V gene data show CDR1 as SGHNT and CDR2 as YYREEE (reference sequence). V lost 3 bases and J lost 0; bases outside the gene matches: 5.

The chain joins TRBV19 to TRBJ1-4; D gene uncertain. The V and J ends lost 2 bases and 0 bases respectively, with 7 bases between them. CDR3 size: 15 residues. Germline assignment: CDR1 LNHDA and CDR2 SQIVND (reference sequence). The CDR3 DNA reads TGTGCCAGTAGTATAAACTTAGCAACTAATGAAAAACTGTTTTTT. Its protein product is CASSINLATNEKLFF.

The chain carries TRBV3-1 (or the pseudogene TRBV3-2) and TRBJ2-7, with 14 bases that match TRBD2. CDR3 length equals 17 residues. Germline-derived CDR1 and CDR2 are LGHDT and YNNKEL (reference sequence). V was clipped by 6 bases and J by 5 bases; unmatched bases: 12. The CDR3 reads CASRRFSGTSGSNEQYF. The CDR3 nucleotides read TGTGCCAGCAGGCGCTTCTCCGGGACTAGCGGGAGTAACGAGCAGTACTTC.

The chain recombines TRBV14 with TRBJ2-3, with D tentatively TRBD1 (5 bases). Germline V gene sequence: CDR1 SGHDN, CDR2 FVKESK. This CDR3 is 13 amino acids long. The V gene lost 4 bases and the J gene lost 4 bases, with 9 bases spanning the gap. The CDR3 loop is CASSLQGSDTQYF. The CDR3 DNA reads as TGTGCCAGCAGCCTCCAGGGATCAGATACGCAGTATTTT.

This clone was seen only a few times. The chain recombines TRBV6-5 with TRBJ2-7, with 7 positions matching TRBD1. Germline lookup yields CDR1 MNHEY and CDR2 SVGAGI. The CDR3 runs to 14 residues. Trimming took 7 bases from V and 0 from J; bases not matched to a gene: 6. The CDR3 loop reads CASNPGQSSYEQYF. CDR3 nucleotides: TGTGCCAGCAACCCGGGACAGAGCTCCTACGAGCAGTACTTC.

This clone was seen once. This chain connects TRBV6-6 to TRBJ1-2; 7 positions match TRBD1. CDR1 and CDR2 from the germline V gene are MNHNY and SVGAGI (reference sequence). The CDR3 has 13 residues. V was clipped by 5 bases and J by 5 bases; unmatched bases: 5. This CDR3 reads CASSRDSGYGYTF. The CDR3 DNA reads TGTGCCAGCAGTCGGGACAGTGGATATGGCTACACCTTC.

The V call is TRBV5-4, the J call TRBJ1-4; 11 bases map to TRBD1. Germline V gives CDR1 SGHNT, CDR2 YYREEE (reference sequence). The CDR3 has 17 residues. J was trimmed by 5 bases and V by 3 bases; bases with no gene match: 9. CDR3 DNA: TGTGCCAGCAGCTCCGGGACAGGGGGGCCCCGAAATGAAAAACTGTTTTTT. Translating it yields CASSSGTGGPRNEKLFF.

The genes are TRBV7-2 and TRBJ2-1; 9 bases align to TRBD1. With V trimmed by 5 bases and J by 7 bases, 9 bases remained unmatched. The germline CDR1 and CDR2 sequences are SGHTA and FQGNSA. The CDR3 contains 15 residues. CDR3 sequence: CASSHRDRVENEQFF. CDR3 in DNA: TGTGCCAGCAGCCACCGGGACAGGGTGGAAAATGAGCAGTTCTTC. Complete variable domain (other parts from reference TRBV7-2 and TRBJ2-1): GAGVSQSPSNKVTEKGKDVELRCDPISGHTALYWYRQSLGQGLEFLIYFQGNSAPDKSGLPSDRFSAERTGGSVSTLTIQRTQQEDSAVYLCASSHRDRVENEQFFGPGTRLTVL.

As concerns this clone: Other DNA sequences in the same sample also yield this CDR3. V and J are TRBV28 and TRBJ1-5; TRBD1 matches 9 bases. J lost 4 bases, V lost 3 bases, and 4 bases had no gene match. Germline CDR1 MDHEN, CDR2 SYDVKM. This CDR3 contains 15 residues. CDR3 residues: CASSLGTGRNQPQHF. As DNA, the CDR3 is TGTGCCAGCAGTTTGGGGACAGGGAGGAATCAGCCCCAGCATTTT.

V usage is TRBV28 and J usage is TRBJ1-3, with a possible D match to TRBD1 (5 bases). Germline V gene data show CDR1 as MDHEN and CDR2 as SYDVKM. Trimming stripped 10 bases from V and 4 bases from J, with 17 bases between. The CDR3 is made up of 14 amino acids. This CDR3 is CATGGGIPGNTIYF. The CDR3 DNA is TGTGCCACCGGGGGGGGGATCCCCGGAAACACCATATATTTT.

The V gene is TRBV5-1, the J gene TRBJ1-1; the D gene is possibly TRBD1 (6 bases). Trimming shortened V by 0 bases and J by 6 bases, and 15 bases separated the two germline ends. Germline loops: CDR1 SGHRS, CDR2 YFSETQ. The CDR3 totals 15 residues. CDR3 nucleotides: TGCGCCAGCAGCTTGGTGTCCCTCGAGGGGGCTGAAGCTTTCTTT. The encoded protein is CASSLVSLEGAEAFF. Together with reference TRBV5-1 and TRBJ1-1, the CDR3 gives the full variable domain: KAGVTQTPRYLIKTRGQQVTLSCSPISGHRSVSWYQQTPGQGLQFLFEYFSETQRNKGNFPGRFSGRQFSNSRSEMNVSTLELGDSALYLCASSLVSLEGAEAFFGQGTRLTVV.